The 17 T cell receptor beta chains below were found in one sample sequenced in a study of CD8+ T cells in alopecia areata. Treatment described: oral pan-JAK inhibitor, 5-10 mg twice daily. Following extraction, RNA underwent reverse transcription to cDNA, which served as the sequencing template. The table came from immunoSEQ multiplex PCR; TCRdb's copy has only in-frame clones and leaves some out. The sample lists around 300,000 clones, around three fifths occurring once. The source material was CD4+ T cells sorted from blood, sampled at approximately week 52, from a patient treated with tofacitinib. The receptors originated from a human donor with alopecia areata.

The chain has TRBV29-1 and TRBJ2-7; D remains unclear. The CDR3 runs to 12 residues. Germline V gene lookup returns CDR1 SQVTM and CDR2 ANQGSEA. Trimming took off 4 bases at V and 7 bases at J, with 14 bases between the two ends. The CDR3 nucleotides read TGCAGCGTTGCTCAGTCCCCCGGAGAGCAGTACTTC. It translates to CSVAQSPGEQYF.

The rearrangement uses TRBV4-2 and TRBJ1-6; D gene ambiguous. Germline CDR1 and CDR2: LGHNA and YNFKEQ. The CDR3 consists of 11 residues. V lost 3 bases and J lost 9, with 3 bases in between. The CDR3 is CASSHGSPLHF. The CDR3 DNA reads TGTGCCAGCAGCCATGGTTCACCCCTCCACTTT.

V gene TRBV4-3 combines with J gene TRBJ1-2; no clear D gene. This CDR3 comprises 13 residues. Trimming left V 1 base short and J 3 bases short, with 6 bases between. The V gene's germline CDR1 is LGHNA and CDR2 YSLEER. The CDR3 region has the DNA TGCGCCAGCAGCCAAGGACCGCACTATGGCTACACCTTC. It codes for CASSQGPHYGYTF.

The genes are TRBV13 and TRBJ2-1; D is unresolved. Trimming removed 7 bases at V and 6 bases at J, with 19 bases between. This CDR3 spans 15 amino acids. Per germline, CDR1 PRHDT and CDR2 FYEKMQ (reference sequence). The CDR3 region has the DNA TGTGCCAGCACCCCCATCGGGCAGCGCCCCAATGAGCAGTTCTTC. Its protein is CASTPIGQRPNEQFF.

This clone showed up just a few times. The V call is TRBV27, the J call TRBJ1-5; 8 bases are shared with TRBD1. After removal of 5 bases from V and 4 bases from J, the junction contained 7 bases not matched to a gene. CDR1 is MNHEY and CDR2 is SMNVEV in the germline V gene (reference sequence). The length of the CDR3 is 15 residues. The CDR3 spells CASSVGQGPNQPQHF. The CDR3 DNA is TGTGCCAGCAGTGTAGGACAGGGACCTAATCAGCCCCAGCATTTT.

This clone was counted once. The chain couples TRBV30 to TRBJ1-4; no reliable D call. V was cut by 4 bases and J by 0 bases, with 12 bases left in between. There are 15 residues in the CDR3. The germline gives CDR1 GTSNPN, CDR2 SVGIG (reference sequence). The DNA for the CDR3 is TGTGCCTGGAATAGCGGCGGTTCAACTAATGAAAAACTGTTTTTT. Translation: CAWNSGGSTNEKLFF.

V is TRBV9 and J is TRBJ1-2; tentative D call: TRBD1 (5 bases). Germline values: CDR1 SGDLS, CDR2 YYNGEE. The ends were cut back, 0 bases at V and 6 bases at J, with 12 bases in the middle. The CDR3 contains 14 residues. The CDR3 is CASSVVPLGDGYTF. DNA for the CDR3: TGTGCCAGCAGCGTAGTCCCCTTGGGGGATGGCTACACCTTC.

The rearrangement uses TRBV15 and TRBJ1-2; D is possibly TRBD1 (5 bases). The CDR3 runs 15 residues. Germline CDR1 LNHNV, CDR2 YYDKDF (reference sequence). V was cut by 2 bases and J by 4 bases, with 14 bases left in between. This chain's CDR3 is CATSRKRDGSYGYTF. CDR3 DNA sequence: TGTGCCACCAGCAGAAAACGGGACGGAAGCTATGGCTACACCTTC. Drawing the rest from reference TRBV15 and TRBJ1-2, the complete variable domain is DAMVIQNPRYQVTQFGKPVTLSCSQTLNHNVMYWYQQKSSQAPKLLFHYYDKDFNNEADTPDNFQSRRPNTSFCFLDIRSPGLGDTAMYLCATSRKRDGSYGYTFGSGTRLTVV.

The chain carries TRBV30 and TRBJ1-1; D might be TRBD1 (5 bases). Germline V CDR1 and CDR2: GTSNPN, SVGIG (reference sequence). The V end lost 3 bases, the J end lost 6 bases, and 14 bases lay between the germline ends. This CDR3 is built from 13 residues. This CDR3 reads CAWSIRRGAEAFF. CDR3 nucleotide sequence: TGTGCCTGGAGCATAAGGCGGGGGGCTGAAGCTTTCTTT.

The chain couples TRBV18 to TRBJ2-7; perhaps TRBD1 as D (6 bases). The germline CDR1 and CDR2 sequences are KGHSH and LQKENI. The CDR3 covers 17 residues. Trimming shortened V by 6 bases and J by 2 bases, and 23 bases separated the two germline ends. CDR3 region: CASSQTSTGTSPYEQYF. The CDR3 DNA sequence: TGTGCCAGCTCTCAAACATCCACCGGGACAAGCCCCTACGAGCAGTACTTC.

Only one count was recorded for this clone. The rearrangement links TRBV30 to TRBJ1-3; a possible D gene is TRBD1 (6 bases). With 1 base removed from V and 4 bases from J, the gap between germline ends came to 11 bases. This CDR3 spans 14 amino acids. Germline CDR1 reads GTSNPN; CDR2 reads SVGIG (reference sequence). CDR3 bases: TGTGCCTGGAGTGGACAGGTACGAGGAAACACCATATATTTT. This encodes CAWSGQVRGNTIYF.

This rearrangement joins TRBV9 to TRBJ2-3, with 15 positions matching TRBD2. The trim removed 4 bases at V and 5 bases at J, leaving 5 bases unmatched. This CDR3 spans 16 amino acids. From germline, CDR1 is SGDLS and CDR2 YYNGEE. As DNA, the CDR3 is TGTGCCAGCAGCCCCTGGACTAGCGGGGGGGTAGATACGCAGTATTTT. This translates into CASSPWTSGGVDTQYF.

The CDR3: CASSRAPNYGYTF. CDR3 bases: TGTGCCAGCAGCAGGGCACCCAACTATGGCTACACCTTC. The V call is TRBV25-1, the J call TRBJ1-2, with D possibly being TRBD1 (5 bases). With 6 bases removed from V and 2 bases from J, the gap between germline ends came to 10 bases. The CDR3 is 13 amino acids. Germline values: CDR1 MGHDK, CDR2 SYGVNS.

This chain connects TRBV4-2 to TRBJ2-5, with 8 positions matching TRBD2. Germline CDR1 reads LGHNA; CDR2 reads YNFKEQ. The CDR3 runs to 14 residues. The V gene end was trimmed by 1 base and the J gene end by 4 bases; junction bases not matched to a gene: 2. This CDR3 reads CASSQAGGPETQYF. CDR3 nucleotides: TGTGCCAGCAGCCAAGCGGGGGGGCCAGAGACCCAGTACTTC.

The chain joins TRBV9 to TRBJ2-3; 10 positions match TRBD2. This CDR3 has 19 amino acids. Germline lookup yields CDR1 SGDLS and CDR2 YYNGEE. V was pared by 3 bases and J by 1 base, with 14 bases of the junction left unmatched. The CDR3 loop is CASSEGGPSGSGGTDTQYF. CDR3 coding DNA: TGTGCCAGCAGCGAGGGGGGACCTAGCGGGAGCGGGGGCACAGATACGCAGTATTTT.

In regard to this clone: The identical CDR3 is also encoded by other nucleotide sequences in the sample. This chain links TRBV6-6 with TRBJ2-5; D not resolved. The CDR3 runs to 11 residues. Germline V CDR1 and CDR2: MNHNY, SVGAGI (reference sequence). V was pared by 2 bases and J by 4 bases, with 2 bases between. CDR3 residues: CASSYRETQYF. The DNA of the CDR3 is TGTGCCAGCAGTTACAGAGAGACCCAGTACTTC.

This clone was counted only a few times. The CDR3 is CASSSWTGENIQYF. Here the CDR3 DNA reads TGTGCCAGCAGCTCCTGGACAGGGGAAAACATTCAGTACTTC. This rearrangement joins TRBV7-9 to TRBJ2-4, with 9 bases lining up with TRBD1. CDR1 and CDR2 from the germline V gene are SEHNR and FQNEAQ (reference sequence). The CDR3 contains 14 residues. Trimming cost V 4 bases and J 5 bases; bases outside gene matches: 3.